This TCR beta chain was captured in a study of blood T cell repertoires in COVID-19. Whole-study context: The samples span acute and convalescent COVID-19 from the United States, Italy and Spain. PBMCs, B-cell-depleted T cells, or T cells were the source of the cDNA or gDNA that made up the material.

Authors' methods: Reference gene primer amplification gave estimated nucleated cell counts. Sequencing used immunoSEQ multiplex PCR; TCRdb keeps in-frame clones, though not all of them. From that table come the V and J calls and clone size; the DNA was used to work out D and trimming. The sample holds about 120,000 clones, about 87% seen once. In germline, CDR1 is MGHRA, CDR2 YSYEKL. CDR3 length: 13 amino acids. Trimming stripped 1 base from V and 7 bases from J, with 8 bases between. Sequenced sample: peripheral blood. V gene TRBV4-1 combines with J gene TRBJ2-1; D is ambiguous. The source of this sequence is a woman aged 45-59 years with acute or convalescent COVID-19. CDR3: CASSQVAGNEQFF. The DNA for the CDR3 is TGCGCCAGCAGCCAAGTCGCCGGGAATGAGCAGTTCTTC.